This TCR beta chain emerged from a study of cytomegalovirus exposure and HLA in healthy donors. Primers: 60 Vbeta forward and 13 Jbeta reverse. Repertoires were generated with immunoSEQ multiplex PCR, while TCRdb's copy carries only in-frame clones and drops some. The table has 99,000 or so clones, under 85% seen once. With V trimmed by 7 bases and J by 0 bases, 9 bases remained unmatched. CDR3 size: 15 residues. Germline V CDR1 and CDR2: MNHEY, SMNVEV (reference sequence). This clone was seen a handful of times. Input material: PBMCs. This TCR derives from a man under 40 in good health and CMV-seronegative. V and J are TRBV27 and TRBJ2-7, with 7 bases lining up with TRBD2. CDR3 sequence: CASIRAGLSSYEQYF. DNA for the CDR3: TGTGCCAGCATCCGAGCGGGACTCAGCTCCTACGAGCAGTACTTC.